This T cell receptor beta chain came from a study of T-cell memory formation after mild COVID-19. Regarding the study as a whole: Certain responding clones were present in pre-infection memory, suggesting participation of cross-reactive memory.

Germline CDR1 reads SGHDT; CDR2 reads YYEEEE. The CDR3 sequence is 15 residues long. V lost 1 base to trimming and J lost 1 base, with 11 bases between them. This clonotype occurred many times. Its antigen remains unidentified. TCRdb independently ran MiXCR on the 5' RACE reads; one entry per CDR3 protein. Here the sample spans around 210,000 distinct CDR3 sequences, 7.5% to 10% being singletons. V gene TRBV5-6 combines with J gene TRBJ1-1; maybe TRBD1 (5 bases). The sequencing input was PBMCs or a T cell subset sorted from them (not recorded which). The receptor's source is a man aged 18 to 30 who had mild COVID-19 (a few samples of this study predate the infection). Cell type and time point are not known. The CDR3 DNA is TGTGCCAGCAGCTTGTTGGGACGGACGAACACTGAAGCTTTCTTT. It yields the protein CASSLLGRTNTEAFF.